This TCR beta chain originates from a study of shared clonotypes between healthy human individuals. Assay used: immunoSEQ multiplex PCR; TCRdb lists only in-frame clones, some missing. In the table there are about 2.1 million clones, over 85% of which are singletons. Terminally differentiated effector memory CD45RA+ cells were left out of the naive CD8 fraction, which was CD45RO-negative and positively selected for CCR7. Per the germline V gene, CDR1 is MNHEY and CDR2 is SMNVEV (reference sequence). The CDR3 extends over 12 amino acids. Deletions cut 6 bases from V and 4 bases from J, with 7 bases between.

The rearrangement joins TRBV27 to TRBJ2-1; no clear D gene. Sequencing input: naive CD8+ T cells from PBMCs. The clonotype comes from a man between 18 and 35 years old in good health. Some clones in this sample may be carry-over from other donors' samples. The CDR3 DNA reads TGTGCCAGCAGGCTCGTTTACAATGAGCAGTTCTTC. Its translation: CASRLVYNEQFF.